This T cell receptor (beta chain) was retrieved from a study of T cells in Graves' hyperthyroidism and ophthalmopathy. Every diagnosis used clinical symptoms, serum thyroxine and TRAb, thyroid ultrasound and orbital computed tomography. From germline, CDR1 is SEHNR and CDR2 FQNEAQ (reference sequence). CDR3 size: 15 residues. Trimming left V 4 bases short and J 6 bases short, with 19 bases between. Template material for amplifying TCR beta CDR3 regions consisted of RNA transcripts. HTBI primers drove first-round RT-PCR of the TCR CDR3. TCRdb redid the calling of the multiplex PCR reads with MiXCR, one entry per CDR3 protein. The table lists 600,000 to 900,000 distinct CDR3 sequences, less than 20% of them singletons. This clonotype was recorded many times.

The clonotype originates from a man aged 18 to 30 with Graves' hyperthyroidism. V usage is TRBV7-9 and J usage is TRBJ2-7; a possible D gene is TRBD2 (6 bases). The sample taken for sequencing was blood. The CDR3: CASSWRTGAGGEQYF. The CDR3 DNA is TGTGCCAGCAGCTGGCGGACTGGGGCCGGGGGCGAGCAGTACTTC.